This T cell receptor beta chain was recovered during a study of T cells in Graves' hyperthyroidism and ophthalmopathy. On the study more broadly: Before treatment of any kind, peripheral blood was taken at initial diagnosis. Study-wide findings and caveats: The model's output predicted ophthalmopathy at a median of about 6.5 months prior to onset.

PBMCs came from 9 to 10 ml fresh peripheral blood. In this sample, this clonotype turned up many times. What it binds is unknown. Using RNA transcripts as the source, TCR beta CDR3 regions were amplified. HTBI primers were used for first-round RT-PCR of the TCR CDR3. From the multiplex PCR reads, TCRdb called clonotypes with MiXCR, one entry per CDR3 protein. The data hold about 350,000 distinct CDR3 sequences, with around a sixth observed a single time. This sequence was found in a woman aged 40 to 50 with Graves' ophthalmopathy. Sequencing used blood.

As DNA, the CDR3 is TGTGCCAGCAGTGAAATGGGCGGCTGGGACGCTTTCTTT. Its translation is CASSEMGGWDAFF. The V call is TRBV25-1, the J call TRBJ1-1; D might be TRBD1 (5 bases). V dropped 2 bases and J dropped 11 bases, with 15 bases sitting between them. CDR3 size: 13 residues. In germline, CDR1 is MGHDK, CDR2 SYGVNS. Full variable domain (rest looked up from reference TRBV25-1 and TRBJ1-1): EADIYQTPRYLVIGTGKKITLECSQTMGHDKMYWYQQDPGMELHLIHYSYGVNSTEKGDLSSESTVSRIRTEHFPLTLESARPSHTSQYLCASSEMGGWDAFFGQGTRLTVV.